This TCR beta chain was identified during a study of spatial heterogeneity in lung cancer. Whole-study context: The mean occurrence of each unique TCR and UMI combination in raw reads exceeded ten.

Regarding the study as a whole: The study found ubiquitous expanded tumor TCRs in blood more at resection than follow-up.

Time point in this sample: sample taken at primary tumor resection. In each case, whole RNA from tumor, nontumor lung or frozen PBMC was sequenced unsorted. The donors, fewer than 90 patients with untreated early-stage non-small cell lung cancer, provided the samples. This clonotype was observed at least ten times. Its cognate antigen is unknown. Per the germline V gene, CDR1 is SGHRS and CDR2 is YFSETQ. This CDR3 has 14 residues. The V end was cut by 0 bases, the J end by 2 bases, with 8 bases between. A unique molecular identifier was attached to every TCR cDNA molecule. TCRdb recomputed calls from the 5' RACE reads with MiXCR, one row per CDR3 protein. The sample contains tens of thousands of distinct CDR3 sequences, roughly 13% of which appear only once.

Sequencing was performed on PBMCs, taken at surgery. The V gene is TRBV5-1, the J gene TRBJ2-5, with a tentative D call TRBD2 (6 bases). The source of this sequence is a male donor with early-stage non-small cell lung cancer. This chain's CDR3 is CASSLGDWQETQYF. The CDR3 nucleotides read TGCGCCAGCAGCTTGGGGGACTGGCAAGAGACCCAGTACTTC.